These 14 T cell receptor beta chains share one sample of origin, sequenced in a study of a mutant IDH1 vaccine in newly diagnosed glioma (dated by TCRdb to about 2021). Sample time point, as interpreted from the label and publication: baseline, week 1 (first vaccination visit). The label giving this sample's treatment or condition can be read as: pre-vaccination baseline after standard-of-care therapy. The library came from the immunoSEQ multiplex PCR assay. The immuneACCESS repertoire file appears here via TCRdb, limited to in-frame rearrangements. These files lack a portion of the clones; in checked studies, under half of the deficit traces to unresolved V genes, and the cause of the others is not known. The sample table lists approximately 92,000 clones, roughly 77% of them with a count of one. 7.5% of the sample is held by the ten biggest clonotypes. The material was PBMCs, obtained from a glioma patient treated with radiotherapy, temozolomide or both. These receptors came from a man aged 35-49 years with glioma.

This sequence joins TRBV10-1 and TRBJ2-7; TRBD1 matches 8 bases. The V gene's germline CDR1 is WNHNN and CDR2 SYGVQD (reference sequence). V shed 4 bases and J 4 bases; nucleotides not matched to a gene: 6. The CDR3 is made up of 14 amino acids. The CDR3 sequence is CASSAGTGLYEQYF. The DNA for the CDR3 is TGCGCCAGCAGTGCCGGGACAGGCCTGTACGAGCAGTACTTC.

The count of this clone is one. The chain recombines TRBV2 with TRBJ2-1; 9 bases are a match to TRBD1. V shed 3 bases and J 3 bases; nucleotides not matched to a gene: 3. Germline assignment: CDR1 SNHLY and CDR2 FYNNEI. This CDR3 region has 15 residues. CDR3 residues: CASSEGQGFYNEQFF. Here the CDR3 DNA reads TGTGCCAGCAGTGAGGGACAGGGTTTCTACAATGAGCAGTTCTTC.

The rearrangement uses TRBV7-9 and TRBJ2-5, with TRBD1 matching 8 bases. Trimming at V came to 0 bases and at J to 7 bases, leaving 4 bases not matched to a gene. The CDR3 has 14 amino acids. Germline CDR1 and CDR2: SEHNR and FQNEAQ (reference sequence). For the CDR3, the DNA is TGTGCCAGCAGCTTAGCAGGGACAGGAGGGACCCAGTACTTC. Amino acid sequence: CASSLAGTGGTQYF.

The CDR3 is CASSSPDRGHEQYF. The DNA for the CDR3 is TGTGCCAGCAGTTCTCCGGACAGGGGGCACGAGCAGTACTTC. The V and J genes are TRBV7-9 and TRBJ2-7; 11 bases line up with TRBD1. The trim removed 6 bases at V and 5 bases at J, leaving 6 bases unmatched. The CDR3 runs 14 residues. CDR1 and CDR2 from the germline V gene are SEHNR and FQNEAQ (reference sequence).

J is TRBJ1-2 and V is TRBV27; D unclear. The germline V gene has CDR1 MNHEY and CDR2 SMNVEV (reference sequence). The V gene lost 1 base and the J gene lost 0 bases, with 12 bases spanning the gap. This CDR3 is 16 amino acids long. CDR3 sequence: CASSLLSAGPNYGYTF. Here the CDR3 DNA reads TGTGCCAGCAGTTTATTATCGGCAGGACCTAACTATGGCTACACCTTC.

The DNA of the CDR3 is TGTGCCAGCAGCACCCAGGGGACAGATACGCAGTATTTT. Translating it yields CASSTQGTDTQYF. The rearrangement uses TRBV7-6 and TRBJ2-3; maybe TRBD1 (6 bases). The germline V and J ends were trimmed by 5 bases and 3 bases, with 9 bases remaining between them. The CDR3 consists of 13 residues. Germline V gives CDR1 SGHVS, CDR2 FNYEAQ.

In nucleotides, the CDR3 is TGTGCCAGCAGCCAAGAAAAAGCTCCTACCCGGATCTCTGGGGCCAACGTCCTGACTTTC. This translates into CASSQEKAPTRISGANVLTF. The V call is TRBV4-2, the J call TRBJ2-6; D ambiguous. The CDR3 runs 20 residues. Looked up from germline, CDR1 is LGHNA and CDR2 is YNFKEQ. V shed 0 bases and J shed 0 bases, with 18 bases lying between them.

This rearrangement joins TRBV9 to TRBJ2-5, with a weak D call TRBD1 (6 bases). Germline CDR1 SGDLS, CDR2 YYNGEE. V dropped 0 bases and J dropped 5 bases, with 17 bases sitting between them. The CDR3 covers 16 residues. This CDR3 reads CASSVGRGKGGETQYF. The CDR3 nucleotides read TGTGCCAGCAGCGTAGGGAGAGGGAAAGGGGGTGAGACCCAGTACTTC. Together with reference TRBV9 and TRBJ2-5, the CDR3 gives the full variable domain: DSGVTQTPKHLITATGQRVTLRCSPRSGDLSVYWYQQSLDQGLQFLIQYYNGEERAKGNILERFSAQQFPDLHSELNLSSLELGDSALYFCASSVGRGKGGETQYFGPGTRLLVL.

The CDR3 loop is CASSLVKGPAGQPQHF. CDR3 DNA sequence: TGTGCCAGCAGCTTGGTGAAAGGCCCGGCGGGTCAGCCCCAGCATTTT. V usage is TRBV5-6 and J usage is TRBJ1-5; D not resolved. The germline CDR1 and CDR2 sequences are SGHDT and YYEEEE. The CDR3 covers 16 residues. The germline V and J ends were trimmed by 0 bases and 6 bases, with 16 bases remaining between them.

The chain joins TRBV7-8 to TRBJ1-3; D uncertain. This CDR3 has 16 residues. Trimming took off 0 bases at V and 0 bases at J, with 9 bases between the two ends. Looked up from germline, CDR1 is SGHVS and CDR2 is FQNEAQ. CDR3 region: CASSLAGRPSGNTIYF. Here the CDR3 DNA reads TGTGCCAGCAGCTTAGCCGGCAGGCCCTCTGGAAACACCATATATTTT.

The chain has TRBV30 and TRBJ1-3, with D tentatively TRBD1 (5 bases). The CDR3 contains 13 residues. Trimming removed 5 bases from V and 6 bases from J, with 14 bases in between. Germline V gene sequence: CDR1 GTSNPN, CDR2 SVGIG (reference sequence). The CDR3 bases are TGTGCCTGGCAAAAGACAGACGAAAACACCATATATTTT. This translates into CAWQKTDENTIYF.

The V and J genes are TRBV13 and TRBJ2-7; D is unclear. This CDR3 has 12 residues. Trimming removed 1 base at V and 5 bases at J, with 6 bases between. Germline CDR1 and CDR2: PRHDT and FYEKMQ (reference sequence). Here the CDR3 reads CASSLDRHEQYF. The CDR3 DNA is TGTGCCAGCAGCTTAGACCGACACGAGCAGTACTTC.

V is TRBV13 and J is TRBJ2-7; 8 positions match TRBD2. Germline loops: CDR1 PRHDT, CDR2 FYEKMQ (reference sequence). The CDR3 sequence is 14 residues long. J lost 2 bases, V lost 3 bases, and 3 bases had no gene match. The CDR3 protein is CASSFTGGAYEQYF. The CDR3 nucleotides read TGTGCCAGCAGCTTTACGGGAGGGGCCTACGAGCAGTACTTC.

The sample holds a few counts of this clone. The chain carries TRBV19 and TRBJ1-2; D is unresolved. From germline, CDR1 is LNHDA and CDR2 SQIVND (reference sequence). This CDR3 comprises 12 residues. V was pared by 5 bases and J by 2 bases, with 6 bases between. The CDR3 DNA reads TGTGCCAGTAGTTTACTGAACTATGGCTACACCTTC. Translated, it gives CASSLLNYGYTF.